The 25 T cell receptor beta chains below come from one sample, sequenced in a study of breast tumors, draining lymph nodes, adjacent tissues. Axillary draining lymph nodes of breast cancer patients supplied the node samples. TCRdb used MiXCR to reprocess the multiplex PCR reads, holding one entry per CDR3 protein. This sample yields 150,000 to 200,000 distinct CDR3 sequences, of which approximately 33% are seen a single time; around 4% belongs to the top ten. The sequenced sample was axillary lymph node tissue. These receptor sequences come from a female donor with breast cancer. Some clones in this sample may be carry-over from other donors' samples.

In its sample, this clonotype was seen many times. The V gene is TRBV12-3 or TRBV12-4, the J gene TRBJ2-1, with 12 bases fitting TRBD2. V shed 6 bases, J shed 4 bases, and the junction held 4 bases outside the gene matches. The length of the CDR3 is 15 residues. In DNA form, the CDR3 reads TGTGCCAGCAGGGTGACTAGCGGGGGTTACAATGAGCAGTTCTTC. The encoded protein is CASRVTSGGYNEQFF.

This clonotype was found once. The chain is built from TRBV10-3 and TRBJ1-6, with D unclear. The CDR3 covers 18 residues. The V end was cut by 2 bases, the J end by 13 bases, with 27 bases between. CDR1 is ENHRY and CDR2 is SYGVKD in the germline V gene. In DNA, the CDR3 is TGTGCCATCAGTGAGAGATCTACGACCCCCGGAGGGAATTTCCCCCTCCACTTT. Translation gives CAISERSTTPGGNFPLHF.

The table lists this clonotype with a few counts. No conserved phenylalanine or tryptophan ends this CDR3, so it is likely a read error. The DNA is omitted, as the CDR3 cannot be located on it reliably, and the CDR3 follows TCRdb's listing. The gene calls are TRBV2 and TRBJ1-3. The CDR3 is made up of 12 amino acids, end residues included. Germline V gene lookup returns CDR1 SNHLY and CDR2 FYNNEI. CDR3 region: CASSEPSGGPNT.

This clonotype was observed at least ten times. This sequence joins TRBV4-1 and TRBJ2-3, with 10 nucleotides matching TRBD1. This CDR3 has 17 amino acids. The V segment lost 0 bases and the J segment 3 bases; nucleotides outside the gene matches: 6. Germline CDR1 and CDR2: MGHRA and YSYEKL. CDR3 amino acids: CASSQDNRDRGTDTQYF. CDR3 in DNA: TGCGCCAGCAGCCAAGATAACCGGGACAGGGGAACAGATACGCAGTATTTT.

This clonotype was recorded at least ten times. The chain is built from TRBV18 and TRBJ1-2, with 10 bases that match TRBD1. V was clipped by 5 bases and J by 6 bases; unmatched bases: 6. The CDR3 loop spans 14 amino acids. Germline CDR1 reads KGHSH; CDR2 reads LQKENI. The CDR3 reads CASSTQTGGDGYTF. In nucleotides, the CDR3 is TGTGCCAGCTCAACCCAGACAGGGGGCGATGGCTACACCTTC.

Details on this clonotype: It is likely a read error, because the conserved phenylalanine at the end of the CDR3 is missing. The DNA is omitted, as the CDR3 cannot be located on it reliably, and the CDR3 follows TCRdb's listing. The chain couples TRBV18 to TRBJ1-4. The CDR3 numbers 12 amino acids, ends counted. Germline V gene lookup returns CDR1 KGHSH and CDR2 LQKENI. CDR3 in amino acids: CASSPDDWFRGV.

The gene calls are TRBV28 and TRBJ2-7; tentative D call: TRBD2 (5 bases). Germline V gene lookup returns CDR1 MDHEN and CDR2 SYDVKM. There are 13 residues in the CDR3. Trimming shortened V by 6 bases and J by 5 bases, and 14 bases separated the two germline ends. The CDR3 region is CASSHRGSNEQYF. CDR3 bases: TGTGCCAGCAGCCATAGAGGGAGTAACGAGCAGTACTTC.

The sample holds a few counts of this clonotype. V and J are TRBV12-3 or TRBV12-4 and TRBJ1-1, with no clear D. The CDR3 covers 12 residues. Trimming removed 6 bases from V and 4 bases from J, with 9 bases in between. CDR3 DNA sequence: TGTGCCAGCAGCGTTAGAGCCACTGAAGCTTTCTTT. Its translation: CASSVRATEAFF.

The rearrangement uses TRBV20-1 and TRBJ2-7; D possibly matches TRBD1 or TRBD2 (5 bases each). V dropped 3 bases and J dropped 1 base, with 13 bases sitting between them. Germline V gives CDR1 DFQATT, CDR2 SNEGSKA (reference sequence). The CDR3 loop spans 14 amino acids. The DNA for the CDR3 is TGCAGTGCTAGGCGATCGGGACCGTCCTACGAGCAGTACTTC. Translated, it gives CSARRSGPSYEQYF.

On this clonotype: This may be a read error: a much more frequent sequence differs by one nucleotide. The rearrangement joins TRBV11-2 to TRBJ2-7; 8 bases align to TRBD2. This CDR3 is 16 amino acids long. After removal of 7 bases from V and 4 bases from J, the junction contained 15 bases not matched to a gene. CDR1 and CDR2 from the germline V gene are SGHAT and FQNNGV. In DNA form, the CDR3 reads TGTGCCAGCATCAAACTTAGCGGGACAAAGGGGTACGAGCAGTACTTC. It is translated as CASIKLSGTKGYEQYF.

Note on this clonotype: Without the conserved terminal phenylalanine or tryptophan, this CDR3 likely stems from a read error. No DNA is shown, since the ends of the CDR3 on it are uncertain; the CDR3 is the one TCRdb lists. This rearrangement joins TRBV19 to TRBJ2-7; TRBD1 reflects the table's D call only, with no check against the DNA. The length of the CDR3 is 15 amino acids, counting both ends. CDR1 is LNHDA, CDR2 SQIVND, per germline (reference sequence). This chain's CDR3 is CASSANRGQTPTSST.

This clonotype appeared a few times. A much larger clonotype is one base distant, so this may be a read error. The chain uses TRBV6-6 and TRBJ2-7, with 10 bases aligning to TRBD1. With V trimmed by 5 bases and J by 0 bases, 4 bases remained unmatched. CDR1 is MNHNY, CDR2 SVGAGI, per germline (reference sequence). The CDR3 covers 15 residues. The CDR3 spells CASSPRTGGSYEQYF. For the CDR3, the DNA is TGTGCCAGCAGTCCGAGGACAGGGGGCTCCTACGAGCAGTACTTC.

A word on this clonotype: This may stem from a read error, because a much larger clone lies one nucleotide away. CDR3 in amino acids: CTSGPPSTGSEQFF. CDR3 coding DNA: TGTACTAGTGGTCCGCCGAGTACTGGGAGTGAGCAGTTCTTC. V gene TRBV12-3 or TRBV12-4 combines with J gene TRBJ2-1; TRBD2 might be the D (5 bases). This CDR3 is built from 14 residues.

The genes are TRBV20-1 and TRBJ1-4; D might be TRBD1 (5 bases). Per germline, CDR1 DFQATT and CDR2 SNEGSKA (reference sequence). CDR3 size: 15 residues. V was clipped by 3 bases and J by 4 bases, with 15 bases between them. CDR3 protein: CSARATGGSNEKLFF. The CDR3 region has the DNA TGCAGTGCTAGGGCGACCGGGGGGAGTAATGAAAAACTGTTTTTT.

In regard to this clonotype: A much larger clone is a single base away; this may be a read error. The chain employs TRBV11-3 and TRBJ2-1; 9 nucleotides line up with TRBD2. V shed 2 bases, J shed 8 bases, and the junction held 4 bases outside the gene matches. Germline V gene data show CDR1 as SGHNT and CDR2 as YENEEA. This CDR3 spans 14 amino acids. CDR3 loop: CASSLLAGEDEQFF. The CDR3 bases are TGTGCCAGCAGCTTATTAGCGGGAGAAGATGAGCAGTTCTTC. Full variable domain (rest looked up from reference TRBV11-3 and TRBJ2-1): EAGVVQSPRYKIIEKKQPVAFWCNPISGHNTLYWYLQNLGQGPELLIRYENEEAVDDSQLPKDRFSAERLKGVDSTLKIQPAELGDSAVYLCASSLLAGEDEQFFGPGTRLTVL.

This clonotype was seen repeatedly, ten times or more. The rearrangement uses TRBV4-2 and TRBJ1-6; TRBD1 is a possible D gene (6 bases). V lost 3 bases to trimming and J lost 10 bases, with 16 bases between them. CDR1 and CDR2 (germline): LGHNA, YNFKEQ. The CDR3 covers 15 residues. The CDR3 region is CASSHQGGGGSPLHF. The CDR3 region has the DNA TGTGCCAGCAGCCACCAAGGAGGGGGGGGGTCACCCCTCCACTTT.

This chain links TRBV10-3 with TRBJ1-2, with TRBD1 matching over 9 bases. Germline CDR1 reads ENHRY; CDR2 reads SYGVKD. The CDR3 extends over 15 amino acids. V lost 5 bases and J lost 6; bases outside the gene matches: 10. The CDR3 spells CAISPSGTGMNGYTF. CDR3 sequence (DNA): TGTGCCATCAGTCCCTCCGGGACAGGGATGAATGGCTACACCTTC.

This clonotype appeared many times. The CDR3 region is CASSPRLAGGGNEQFF. CDR3 DNA: TGTGCCAGCAGTCCCCGACTAGCGGGAGGAGGCAATGAGCAGTTCTTC. The chain is built from TRBV27 and TRBJ2-1; 13 bases agree with TRBD2. The germline V gene encodes CDR1 MNHEY and CDR2 SMNVEV (reference sequence). This CDR3 contains 16 residues. V shed 5 bases, J shed 6 bases, and the junction held 7 bases outside the gene matches.

This clonotype was observed a few times. Being one base from a much bigger clone, this may be a read error. The chain joins TRBV7-9 to TRBJ2-1; 7 bases fit TRBD1. From germline, CDR1 is SEHNR and CDR2 FQNEAQ (reference sequence). CDR3 length equals 17 residues. The CDR3 DNA is TGTGCCAGCAGCTTAGTCTCCCGGACAGGCGACTACAATCAGCAGTTCTTC. Translating it yields CASSLVSRTGDYNQQFF.

The chain recombines TRBV20-1 with TRBJ2-2; D is possibly TRBD1 (5 bases). CDR1 and CDR2 from the germline V gene are DFQATT and SNEGSKA (reference sequence). This CDR3 spans 12 amino acids. V was shortened by 3 bases and J by 8 bases, with 10 bases between the two germline ends. CDR3 loop: CSASGAPGELFF. The CDR3 DNA follows: TGCAGTGCTAGTGGGGCACCAGGGGAGCTGTTTTTT.

This clonotype was detected many times. The chain joins TRBV7-8 to TRBJ2-2; 8 bases are shared with TRBD1. Germline loops: CDR1 SGHVS, CDR2 FQNEAQ. V lost 5 bases to trimming and J lost 4 bases; unmatched junction nucleotides: 3. The CDR3 contains 14 residues. In DNA, the CDR3 is TGTGCCAGCAGCCCAGGGGGCTCCACCGGGGAGCTGTTTTTT. This encodes CASSPGGSTGELFF.

This clonotype was detected ten times or more. This chain connects TRBV19 to TRBJ2-1; D uncertain. Per germline, CDR1 LNHDA and CDR2 SQIVND (reference sequence). Trimming left V 9 bases short and J 10 bases short, with 13 bases between. The CDR3 covers 11 residues. In DNA form, the CDR3 reads TGTGCCAGCAGCACACATGAAGAGCAGTTCTTC. As protein: CASSTHEEQFF.

With regard to this clonotype: A single base separates this from a much larger clone, so it may be a read error. This sequence joins TRBV9 and TRBJ2-7, with TRBD2 matching 9 bases. The CDR3 loop spans 15 amino acids. Trimming took 4 bases from V and 5 from J; bases not matched to a gene: 10. In germline, CDR1 is SGDLS, CDR2 YYNGEE. CDR3 sequence: CASSPEGLADHEQYF. The CDR3 nucleotides are TGTGCCAGCAGCCCGGAGGGACTAGCTGACCACGAGCAGTACTTC. Combining the CDR3 with reference TRBV9 and TRBJ2-7 gives the whole variable domain DSGVTQTPKHLITATGQRVTLRCSPRSGDLSVYWYQQSLDQGLQFLIQYYNGEERAKGNILERFSAQQFPDLHSELNLSSLELGDSALYFCASSPEGLADHEQYFGPGTRLTVT.

Remarks on this clonotype: Just one base apart from a much larger clone, this may be a read error. The rearrangement joins TRBV6-1 to TRBJ1-5; D might be TRBD1 (6 bases). V was pared by 5 bases and J by 7 bases, with 12 bases between. CDR1 MNHNS and CDR2 SASEGT come from the germline V gene. The CDR3 is made up of 13 amino acids. The CDR3 loop reads CASSHGGWQPQHF. The CDR3 DNA follows: TGTGCCAGCAGTCACGGGGGCTGGCAGCCCCAGCATTTT.

Remarks on this clonotype: A clone one base away is much larger, so this may be a read error. The conserved phenylalanine or tryptophan normally closing the CDR3 is absent here, so this likely arose from a read error. The chain recombines TRBV7-2 with TRBJ2-4; 8 bases agree with TRBD1. Germline loops: CDR1 SGHTA, CDR2 FQGNSA. Unmatched junction bases numbered 4, after V lost 2 bases and J lost 7 bases. This CDR3 is 14 amino acids long. The DNA for the CDR3 is TGTGCCAGCAGCTTAAGGACAGGGAGGAACATTCAGTACCTC. Translating gives CASSLRTGRNIQYL.